The next 25 T cell receptor beta chains were all read from a single sample in a study of identical twins. TCRdb re-called the 5' RACE reads through MiXCR, storing one row per CDR3 protein. The table includes around 480,000 distinct CDR3 sequences, 13% to 15% detected once. These data also formed part of another study, on yellow fever vaccine responses in identical twins.

The sample comprised CD4+ T cells sorted from blood. Receptors were obtained from a woman between 18 and 30 years old in good health.

There are many counts of this clonotype. The DNA for the CDR3 is TGTGCCAGCAGCGTCATCAGCGAAGAGACCCAGTACTTC. It specifies CASSVISEETQYF. The chain links TRBV9 to TRBJ2-5; no firm D call. This CDR3 has 13 residues. The V end was cut by 2 bases, the J end by 3 bases, with 8 bases between. CDR1 SGDLS and CDR2 YYNGEE come from the germline V gene.

The rearrangement links TRBV3-1 to TRBJ2-7; 14 bases line up with TRBD2. The CDR3 covers 16 residues. The germline gives CDR1 LGHDT, CDR2 YNNKEL (reference sequence). With V trimmed by 6 bases and J by 0 bases, 4 bases remained unmatched. The CDR3, as DNA: TGTGCCAGCAGTCGGACTAGCGGGGGGAGCTCCTACGAGCAGTACTTC. It codes for CASSRTSGGSSYEQYF.

This clonotype appeared a few times. The chain links TRBV5-4 to TRBJ2-7; TRBD2 might be the D (5 bases). Trimming removed 5 bases at V and 4 bases at J, with 16 bases between. Germline CDR1 SGHNT, CDR2 YYREEE (reference sequence). CDR3 length equals 14 residues. The CDR3 protein is CASRPPGSIYEQYF. The CDR3 nucleotides are TGTGCCAGCAGACCCCCGGGATCCATTTACGAGCAGTACTTC.

The chain employs TRBV24-1 and TRBJ2-7, with D perhaps TRBD1 (6 bases). Per the germline V gene, CDR1 is KGHDR and CDR2 is SFDVKD. V dropped 3 bases and J dropped 0 bases, with 11 bases sitting between them. The CDR3 consists of 15 residues. The CDR3, as DNA: TGTGCCACCAGTGATCCCGGACAGAGCTCCTACGAGCAGTACTTC. This sequence encodes CATSDPGQSSYEQYF.

At least ten counts were recorded for this clonotype. The chain couples TRBV19 to TRBJ1-5, with 8 bases identical to TRBD1. Germline V gives CDR1 LNHDA, CDR2 SQIVND (reference sequence). J was trimmed by 7 bases and V by 0 bases; bases with no gene match: 5. The CDR3 length is 15 residues. Here the CDR3 reads CASSIEDRGGQPQHF. In DNA form, the CDR3 reads TGTGCCAGTAGTATAGAAGACAGGGGTGGGCAGCCCCAGCATTTT.

The chain carries TRBV29-1 and TRBJ2-3; TRBD2 matches at 7 bases. The V and J ends lost 0 bases and 8 bases, in that order; junction bases with no gene match: 2. The germline V gene has CDR1 SQVTM and CDR2 ANQGSEA. The length of the CDR3 is 12 residues. The chain's CDR3 is CSVEDGGITQYF. The DNA for the CDR3 is TGCAGCGTTGAAGACGGGGGGATTACGCAGTATTTT.

This clonotype was observed a few times. The junction shows a germline mismatch at one end, possibly a read error. The chain recombines TRBV10-3 with TRBJ2-7; maybe TRBD1 (6 bases). This CDR3 spans 15 amino acids. CDR1 and CDR2 from the germline V gene are ENHRY and SYGVKD. CDR3 protein: CAISDQDSPSHEQYF. The CDR3 DNA is TGTGCCATCAGTGACCAGGACAGCCCCTCCCACGAGCAGTACTTC.

CDR3 protein: CASSLMGQGNQPQHF. In DNA, the CDR3 is TGTGCCAGCAGTTTGATGGGACAGGGGAATCAGCCCCAGCATTTT. This chain links TRBV12-3 or TRBV12-4 with TRBJ1-5, with 10 bases lining up with TRBD1. CDR3 length equals 15 residues. Germline trimming cut 3 bases from V and 4 bases from J; bases unmatched to any gene: 3.

The chain has TRBV12-3 or TRBV12-4 and TRBJ1-1, with D perhaps TRBD1 (6 bases). The CDR3 covers 14 residues. V lost 6 bases to trimming and J lost 2 bases, with 13 bases between them. The CDR3 DNA reads TGTGCCAGCAGGATAGGACAGACTAACACTGAAGCTTTCTTT. Translated, it gives CASRIGQTNTEAFF.

This clonotype was detected only a few times. The chain carries TRBV4-1 and TRBJ2-6; D remains unclear. Germline CDR1 reads MGHRA; CDR2 reads YSYEKL. The CDR3 runs 15 residues. V was shortened by 4 bases and J by 2 bases, with 9 bases between the two germline ends. The DNA of the CDR3 is TGCGCCAGCAGCCCCCTGACCCCTGGGGCCAACGTCCTGACTTTC. Protein sequence: CASSPLTPGANVLTF.

This chain joins TRBV4-3 and TRBJ1-2; perhaps TRBD1 as D (6 bases). The V end was cut by 1 base, the J end by 8 bases, with 11 bases between. The CDR3 contains 13 residues. CDR1 is LGHNA and CDR2 is YSLEER in the germline V gene. The CDR3: CASSQVVGAGYTF. Here the CDR3 DNA reads TGCGCCAGCAGCCAAGTCGTGGGGGCCGGCTACACCTTC.

The chain links TRBV7-9 to TRBJ1-4; TRBD1 matches at 10 bases. The V segment lost 5 bases and the J segment 8 bases; nucleotides outside the gene matches: 8. Looked up from germline, CDR1 is SEHNR and CDR2 is FQNEAQ (reference sequence). The CDR3 contains 15 residues. CDR3 bases: TGTGCCAGCAGCGAGGGGACAGGGGCGGTGGAAAAACTGTTTTTT. Amino acids: CASSEGTGAVEKLFF.

This clonotype was counted at least ten times. The rearrangement links TRBV5-5 to TRBJ1-1, with 8 bases aligning to TRBD1. The length of the CDR3 is 16 residues. Germline trimming cut 4 bases from V and 3 bases from J; bases unmatched to any gene: 11. Germline V gives CDR1 SGHKS, CDR2 YYEKEE (reference sequence). The CDR3 sequence is CASSILPRGQDTEAFF. CDR3 DNA: TGTGCCAGCAGCATCCTACCCAGGGGGCAGGACACTGAAGCTTTCTTT.

This chain joins TRBV6-2 or TRBV6-3 and TRBJ2-1; D is ambiguous. Germline V lookup: CDR1 MNHEY, CDR2 SVGEGT. V dropped 4 bases and J dropped 9 bases, with 10 bases sitting between them. The CDR3 runs to 12 residues. The CDR3 DNA reads TGTGCCAGCAGTTGGTTCGGCAGTGAGCAGTTCTTC. Amino acids: CASSWFGSEQFF.

About this clonotype itself: Relative to the germline gene, one junction end is altered; a read error may explain this. The gene calls are TRBV20-1 and TRBJ2-3; possible D gene TRBD2, 5 bases. The CDR3 is 16 amino acids. Germline CDR1 reads DFQATT; CDR2 reads SNEGSKA (reference sequence). The CDR3 region has the DNA TGCTGTGCTAGCCCTTTGGCGGGCGCTGCAATGAATACGCAGTATTTT. It specifies CCASPLAGAAMNTQYF.

CDR3 loop: CASSQAALAAETQYF. The CDR3, as DNA: TGTGCCAGCAGCCAAGCCGCACTAGCGGCAGAGACCCAGTACTTC. V is TRBV4-2 and J is TRBJ2-5, with 8 positions matching TRBD2. The CDR3 has 15 residues. V gave up 1 base and J gave up 4 bases; unmatched junction bases: 5. Germline-derived CDR1 and CDR2 are LGHNA and YNFKEQ.

The chain links TRBV27 to TRBJ2-1; TRBD1 matches 8 bases. The V gene's germline CDR1 is MNHEY and CDR2 SMNVEV (reference sequence). J lost 9 bases, V lost 5 bases, and 3 bases had no gene match. The CDR3 loop spans 12 amino acids. CDR3 sequence reads: CASSMTGVEQFF. In nucleotides, the CDR3 is TGTGCCAGCAGTATGACAGGGGTTGAGCAGTTCTTC.

V and J are TRBV9 and TRBJ2-1; 14 bases match TRBD2. The junction had 14 bases not matched to a gene; V was cut back by 4 bases and J by 8 bases. The CDR3 consists of 18 residues. Germline loops: CDR1 SGDLS, CDR2 YYNGEE. The DNA of the CDR3 is TGTGCCAGCAGCCCACGAAGACTAGCGGGAGGGCGCGGGGATGAGCAGTTCTTC. This sequence encodes CASSPRRLAGGRGDEQFF.

The chain has TRBV7-2 and TRBJ2-3, with unresolved D. CDR1 and CDR2 (germline): SGHTA, FQGNSA. The CDR3 sequence is 15 residues long. Trimming cost V 0 bases and J 1 base, with 8 bases left between them. DNA for the CDR3: TGTGCCAGCAGCTTAGCGGGATCCGGCACAGATACGCAGTATTTT. Translating gives CASSLAGSGTDTQYF.

This clonotype was counted only a few times. The rearrangement joins TRBV3-1 to TRBJ2-1; D perhaps matches TRBD1 (5 bases). Trimming removed 0 bases at V and 3 bases at J, with 15 bases between. The germline V gene has CDR1 LGHDT and CDR2 YNNKEL (reference sequence). This CDR3 comprises 17 residues. CDR3 sequence: CASSQDEETEFYNEQFF. CDR3 nucleotide sequence: TGTGCCAGCAGCCAAGATGAAGAGACAGAGTTCTACAATGAGCAGTTCTTC.

This clonotype was recorded a few times. V and J are TRBV7-9 and TRBJ2-7; no definite D call. Trimming took 5 bases from V and 2 from J, leaving 7 bases between them. This CDR3 is built from 12 residues. In germline, CDR1 is SEHNR, CDR2 FQNEAQ (reference sequence). CDR3 sequence: CASSPLTYEQYF. The CDR3 region has the DNA TGTGCCAGCAGCCCCTTGACCTACGAGCAGTACTTC.

A word on this clonotype: The junction departs from the called germline gene at one end, perhaps through a read error. This rearrangement joins TRBV28 to TRBJ2-5; D not resolved. The CDR3 has 12 amino acids. Germline CDR1 reads MDHEN; CDR2 reads SYDVKM. The DNA of the CDR3 is TGTGCCAGCAGTTTATTTCAAGGGACCCAGTACTTC. The encoded protein is CASSLFQGTQYF.

This clonotype was seen ten or more times. The V call is TRBV10-3, the J call TRBJ1-2; D is unresolved. The V gene's germline CDR1 is ENHRY and CDR2 SYGVKD. The CDR3 runs 14 residues. With 5 bases removed from V and 3 bases from J, the gap between germline ends came to 13 bases. CDR3 coding DNA: TGTGCCATCAGTAGACTTTCTGGGGACTATGGCTACACCTTC. This sequence encodes CAISRLSGDYGYTF.

The chain is built from TRBV7-9 and TRBJ1-4; D not resolved. This CDR3 is built from 16 residues. V was pared by 1 base and J by 0 bases, with 9 bases between. The V gene's germline CDR1 is SEHNR and CDR2 FQNEAQ (reference sequence). CDR3 loop: CASSLGTAATNEKLFF. DNA for the CDR3: TGTGCCAGCAGCTTAGGAACAGCCGCAACTAATGAAAAACTGTTTTTT.

Ten or more counts support this clonotype. The chain is built from TRBV11-2 and TRBJ2-6; a weak D match, TRBD2 (5 bases). With 3 bases removed from V and 1 base from J, the gap between germline ends came to 10 bases. This CDR3 comprises 16 residues. Germline values: CDR1 SGHAT, CDR2 FQNNGV. This CDR3 is CASSFKRGSGANVLTF. As DNA, the CDR3 is TGTGCCAGCAGCTTTAAACGGGGTTCTGGGGCCAACGTCCTGACTTTC.